Described below is a single TCR beta chain sequence and its context. Germline V gene data show CDR1 as SEHNR and CDR2 as FQNEAQ (reference sequence). V was shortened by 2 bases and J by 3 bases, with 7 bases between the two germline ends. The CDR3 loop spans 14 amino acids. This sample was included in a study of blood T cell repertoires in COVID-19. Measured with immunoSEQ multiplex PCR; TCRdb has only the in-frame clones, and not every one. In the table there are some 180,000 clones, nearly 80% of which are singletons. The genes are TRBV7-9 and TRBJ1-4; possible D gene TRBD1, 5 bases. The sequenced sample was PBMCs or T cells enriched from blood (not recorded which). The origin of this receptor is a man aged 55 to 70 who had been exposed to COVID-19. The CDR3 is CASSLTGANEKLFF. CDR3 DNA: TGTGCCAGCAGCTTAACAGGCGCTAATGAAAAACTGTTTTTT.